Listed below are T cell receptor beta chains from one sample, sequenced in a study of shared clonotypes between healthy human individuals. Here immunoSEQ multiplex PCR was the method, and the copy in TCRdb shows in-frame clones only, minus some. The sample yields roughly 2 million clones, approximately 94% seen once. Sequences were obtained from naive CD8+ T cells sorted from blood. The receptor set was obtained from a man aged 18 to 30 in good health. Both conserved end residues are part of each CDR3. The D gene is left open where the match is weak. Clone size, where shown, is once, few, many, or a class for clones that have expanded.

TRBJ1-1 TRBV19 NA once TGTGCCAGTAGTCCTACAGTGGATTACACTGAAGCTTTCTTT CASSPTVDYTEAFF
TRBJ2-3 TRBV6-5 NA NA TGTGCCAGCAGTTACGGGACGATAACTAGCACAGATACGCAGTATTTT CASSYGTITSTDTQYF
TRBJ2-1 TRBV13 TRBD1 NA TGTGCCAGCAGCTTCTCCGGGACAGTTACTTACAATGAGCAGTTCTTC CASSFSGTVTYNEQFF
TRBJ1-1 TRBV15 TRBD1 NA TGTGCCACCAGCAGATACAGGGGACCTGACGCTGAAGCTTTCTTT CATSRYRGPDAEAFF
TRBJ2-1 TRBV9 TRBD2 NA TGTGCCAGCAGCGTAGTAGGCGGGAGGGCCAATGATGAGCAGTTCTTC CASSVVGGRANDEQFF
TRBJ1-4 TRBV7-9 TRBD1 NA TGTGCCAGCAGCTCACCCGACAGGGAGGAGTCGGGTAATGAAAAACTGTTTTTT CASSSPDREESGNEKLFF
TRBJ1-1 TRBV9 NA NA TGTGCCAGCAGCGTAGAAAGGGAACTAGTGAACACTGAAGCTTTCTTT CASSVERELVNTEAFF
TRBJ2-3 TRBV19 TRBD1 NA TGTGCCAGTAGTAACCTACAGGGGAAACAGTATTTT CASSNLQGKQYF
TRBJ2-7 TRBV14 NA NA TGTGCCAGCAGCGACAGGTCCTACGAGCAGTACTTC CASSDRSYEQYF
TRBJ2-1 TRBV6-1 NA NA TGTGCCAGCAGTGAAGCGGTAGCACAGGACAGTATCTATGAGCAGTTCTTC CASSEAVAQDSIYEQFF
TRBJ2-4 TRBV25-1 TRBD2 NA TGTGCCAGCAGTCTTAGCGGGACCAAAAACATTCAGTACTTC CASSLSGTKNIQYF
TRBJ1-1 TRBV27 NA NA TGTGCCAGCAGTTCCGGGTTCAAGGAAGCTTTCTTT CASSSGFKEAFF
TRBJ2-7 TRBV7-9 NA once TGTGCCAGCAGCCCAGAACCCTGGGGGGACGAAGGCGAGCAGTACTTC CASSPEPWGDEGEQYF
TRBJ2-3 TRBV19 NA NA TGTGCCAGTAAGGGGTGGGAGAGTAGCACAGATACGCAGTATTTT CASKGWESSTDTQYF
TRBJ2-1 TRBV11-2 TRBD1 NA TGTGCCAGCAGCCTGGGACAGGGGATGTACAATGAGCAGTTCTTC CASSLGQGMYNEQFF
TRBJ2-1 TRBV6-1 TRBD1 NA TGTGCCAGCAGTGAATACGTACGGCCAGGGGGTCCTTCTACGGTGTTCTTC CASSEYVRPGGPSTVFF
TRBJ2-3 TRBV30 TRBD2 NA TGTGCCTGGAATCCCGCAATAGTGACAAGCGGGAGGGCTGATGAGGCAGATACGCAGTATTTT CAWNPAIVTSGRADEADTQYF
TRBJ2-2 TRBV13 NA once TGTGCCAGCAGCTTAACGGGAACCGGGGAGCTGTTTTTT CASSLTGTGELFF
TRBJ1-2 TRBV27 NA NA TGTGCCAGCAGTTTAGGCCAGGCTTATGGCTACACCTTC CASSLGQAYGYTF
TRBJ2-7 TRBV10-2 NA NA TGCGCCAGCAGCCCCGGCGGACCCTACGAGCAGTACTTC CASSPGGPYEQYF
TRBJ2-1 TRBV2 TRBD2 NA TGTGCCAGCAGCGAAGCGGGGGCTTCCTACAATGAGCAGTTCTTC CASSEAGASYNEQFF
TRBJ2-7 TRBV4-1 NA NA TGCGCCAGCAGCCAAGATAGTTCAGCTGTAGGGCTTTCCTACGAGCAGTACTTC CASSQDSSAVGLSYEQYF
TRBJ1-5 TRBV19 TRBD1 NA TGTGCCAGTACCATCGGGACAGCTAGCAATCAGCCCCAGCATTTT CASTIGTASNQPQHF
TRBJ2-3 TRBV30 TRBD2 NA TGTGCCTGGAGTGAGGGACTAGCGGGTTCCGGAGATACGCAGTATTTT CAWSEGLAGSGDTQYF
TRBJ1-5 TRBV13 NA NA TGTGCCAGCAGCTTTGGACAGCTAGATCAGCCCCAGCATTTT CASSFGQLDQPQHF
TRBJ2-5 TRBV28 NA NA TGTGCCAGCAGTTCCCAGGGAGTAACGGAGACCCAGTACTTC CASSSQGVTETQYF
TRBJ2-5 TRBV15 TRBD1 once TGTGCCACCAGCCATAGGACAGGGGCAGAGACCCAGTACTTC CATSHRTGAETQYF
TRBJ2-7 TRBV7-9 TRBD1 NA TGTGCCAGCAGCCGGGGACAGGTTTTCTACGAGCAGTACTTC CASSRGQVFYEQYF
TRBJ1-2 TRBV5-6 NA NA TGTGCCAGCAGTGCTGAACCGGACTATGGCTACACCTTC CASSAEPDYGYTF
TRBJ2-7 TRBV5-4 NA NA TGTGCCAGCAGCCTTGGCCCGGGGTCCTACGAGCAGTACTTC CASSLGPGSYEQYF
TRBJ2-7 TRBV29-1 NA NA TGCAGCATCCTAACTCCGGACGGAACCTACGAGCAGTACTTC CSILTPDGTYEQYF
TRBJ2-1 TRBV7-6 TRBD2 NA TGTGCCAGCAGCCCCGGGACTAGCGGGTTCGAGCAGTTCTTC CASSPGTSGFEQFF
TRBJ2-7 TRBV5-5 NA NA TGTGCCAGCAGCCCGGACAATCTCTCCTACGAGCAGTACTTC CASSPDNLSYEQYF
TRBJ1-1 TRBV28 NA NA TGTGCCAGCAGTTCTTGGGCTGAGGGTTGGAACACTGAAGCTTTCTTT CASSSWAEGWNTEAFF
TRBJ1-2 TRBV2 NA NA TGTGCCACGGGTGAGGGGTATGGCTATGGCTACACCTTC CATGEGYGYGYTF
TRBJ1-1 TRBV6-6 NA NA TGTGCCAGCAGTTACGCACAGGGGAACACTGAAGCTTTCTTT CASSYAQGNTEAFF
TRBJ1-2 TRBV11-2 NA NA TGTGCCAGCAGCTTCCACAGGCTGGGTTTAGATGGCTACACCTTC CASSFHRLGLDGYTF